What follows are 28 T cell receptor beta chains derived from one specimen sequenced in a study of vaccination and CD4 T cells after COVID-19. The sample's treatment: roughly ten-day PBMC culture with coronavirus spike peptide pools or control peptides (ViraFEST assay). At the Johns Hopkins FTIC core, DNA taken from cultured CD4+ T cells was sequenced by way of the Oncomine TCR Beta short-read assay. MiXCR was run by TCRdb on the PCR reads, yielding one entry per CDR3 protein. The sample lists 8,000 to 10,000 distinct CDR3 sequences; approximately 49% were seen once. These TCRs' antigens remain unknown. Specimen: CD4+ T cells from blood, cultured in vitro. These TCRs come from a human donor who had recovered from COVID-19.

V gene TRBV5-1 combines with J gene TRBJ2-3; 9 positions agree with TRBD2. J was trimmed by 4 bases and V by 3 bases; bases with no gene match: 6. From germline, CDR1 is SGHRS and CDR2 YFSETQ. The CDR3 spans 15 residues. CDR3 in DNA: TGCGCCAGCAGCTCTTTAGCGGGAGATTCAGATACGCAGTATTTT. This translates into CASSSLAGDSDTQYF. Full variable domain (outside the CDR3, taken from reference TRBV5-1 and TRBJ2-3): KAGVTQTPRYLIKTRGQQVTLSCSPISGHRSVSWYQQTPGQGLQFLFEYFSETQRNKGNFPGRFSGRQFSNSRSEMNVSTLELGDSALYLCASSSLAGDSDTQYFGPGTRLTVL.

This clonotype was counted a single time. V gene TRBV4-1 combines with J gene TRBJ1-2, with 7 bases aligning to TRBD1. V dropped 5 bases and J dropped 4; count of bases not matched to a gene: 13. The V gene's germline CDR1 is MGHRA and CDR2 YSYEKL. This CDR3 spans 16 amino acids. The CDR3 reads CASSTRDSILFYGYTF. Written as DNA, the CDR3 is TGCGCCAGCAGCACCCGGGACAGCATACTTTTCTATGGCTACACCTTC.

This clonotype was found a few times. The rearrangement joins TRBV20-1 to TRBJ1-2, with D perhaps TRBD1 (6 bases). V gave up 6 bases and J gave up 8 bases, with 16 bases separating them. Germline V CDR1 and CDR2: DFQATT, SNEGSKA (reference sequence). The CDR3 spans 12 residues. The CDR3 sequence: CSANRQGWGYTF. The CDR3 bases are TGCAGTGCAAACCGCCAGGGGTGGGGCTACACCTTC.

The gene calls are TRBV4-1 and TRBJ2-5; D may match TRBD1 or TRBD2 (6 bases each). From germline, CDR1 is MGHRA and CDR2 YSYEKL. This CDR3 region has 14 residues. The V end lost 6 bases, the J end lost 4 bases, and 15 bases lay between the germline ends. CDR3 loop: CASSRGPRLETQYF. The DNA for the CDR3 is TGCGCCAGCAGTCGGGGGCCGAGGTTAGAGACCCAGTACTTC.

V usage is TRBV12-3 or TRBV12-4 and J usage is TRBJ2-3; 13 positions match TRBD2. The CDR3 extends over 15 amino acids. J was trimmed by 1 base and V by 5 bases; bases with no gene match: 0. The CDR3 loop reads CASSTSGRGTDTQYF. The DNA of the CDR3 is TGTGCCAGCAGTACTAGCGGGAGGGGCACAGATACGCAGTATTTT.

This clonotype showed up just a few times. The rearrangement uses TRBV2 and TRBJ2-3; D is possibly TRBD1 (5 bases). This CDR3 contains 13 residues. Germline CDR1 SNHLY, CDR2 FYNNEI. V was trimmed by 6 bases and J by 6 bases, leaving 13 bases between them. CDR3 amino acids: CASRNRGLDTQYF. The CDR3 DNA reads as TGTGCCAGCAGAAATAGGGGTTTGGATACGCAGTATTTT.

The CDR3 loop is CASIKTDTQYF. CDR3 nucleotide sequence: TGTGCCAGCATTAAGACAGATACGCAGTATTTT. This chain connects TRBV21-1 to TRBJ2-3. TRBV21-1 is reported as a pseudogene. This CDR3 is built from 11 residues.

The genes are TRBV6-1 and TRBJ2-7; 8 bases fit TRBD1. With V trimmed by 6 bases and J by 5 bases, 9 bases remained unmatched. CDR1 is MNHNS and CDR2 is SASEGT in the germline V gene. This CDR3 region has 14 residues. CDR3 region: CASSPGQGRDEQYF. CDR3 DNA sequence: TGTGCCAGCAGCCCAGGACAGGGCAGGGACGAGCAGTACTTC.

Here the CDR3 reads CASSTVFGYQETQYF. CDR3 bases: TGTGCCAGCAGCACGGTATTCGGATATCAAGAGACCCAGTACTTC. V gene TRBV28 combines with J gene TRBJ2-5; D ambiguous. Germline-derived CDR1 and CDR2 are MDHEN and SYDVKM. CDR3 length equals 15 residues. The V gene lost 6 bases and the J gene lost 2 bases, with 16 bases spanning the gap.

This chain uses TRBV7-2 with TRBJ2-1; 11 bases map to TRBD2. CDR1 and CDR2 (germline): SGHTA, FQGNSA. V was pared by 2 bases and J by 7 bases, with 7 bases of the junction left unmatched. The CDR3 runs to 16 residues. The CDR3 is CASSLLLGLAANEQFF. CDR3 bases: TGTGCCAGCAGCTTATTACTGGGACTAGCGGCGAATGAGCAGTTCTTC.

Concerning this clonotype: Compared with germline, one end of the junction differs, possibly owing to a read error. V gene TRBV7-6 combines with J gene TRBJ2-7; 8 bases map to TRBD2. The CDR3 sequence is 11 residues long. Germline V CDR1 and CDR2: SGHVS, FNYEAQ. In nucleotides, the CDR3 is TGCCGGGGGGGCGGACACTACGAGCAGTACTTC. Amino acids: CRGGGHYEQYF.

The V call is TRBV20-1, the J call TRBJ1-1; D remains ambiguous. The V and J ends lost 0 bases and 3 bases respectively, with 20 bases between them. Germline V CDR1 and CDR2: DFQATT, SNEGSKA (reference sequence). The CDR3 contains 17 residues. The CDR3 coding sequence is TGCAGTGCTAGAGATCCTCTAAGAAGGCCGGAGGACACTGAAGCTTTCTTT. Amino acids: CSARDPLRRPEDTEAFF.

The chain has TRBV10-3 and TRBJ1-1, with TRBD1 matching over 7 bases. Germline loops: CDR1 ENHRY, CDR2 SYGVKD. Unmatched junction bases numbered 5, after V lost 4 bases and J lost 6 bases. This CDR3 contains 13 residues. The DNA of the CDR3 is TGTGCCATCAGTGGGAGAGGGGGCGCTGAAGCTTTCTTT. It is translated as CAISGRGGAEAFF.

The rearrangement uses TRBV27 and TRBJ1-1, with TRBD1 identical over 7 bases. Trimming took 6 bases from V and 0 from J; bases not matched to a gene: 4. The CDR3 totals 14 residues. CDR1 MNHEY and CDR2 SMNVEV come from the germline V gene (reference sequence). The CDR3 DNA reads as TGTGCCAGCAGCTTGACAGGGCTGAACACTGAAGCTTTCTTT. Translated: CASSLTGLNTEAFF.

This chain connects TRBV5-1 to TRBJ2-2; 10 bases match TRBD1. J gave up 2 bases and V 6 bases, and 4 bases lay outside the gene matches. Per the germline V gene, CDR1 is SGHRS and CDR2 is YFSETQ. The length of the CDR3 is 15 residues. The CDR3: CASKGQGINTGELFF. The CDR3 nucleotides read TGCGCCAGCAAGGGACAGGGGATAAACACCGGGGAGCTGTTTTTT.

The chain combines TRBV7-3 with TRBJ2-3; perhaps TRBD1 as D (5 bases). Germline V gene data show CDR1 as SGHTA and CDR2 as FQGTGA. V lost 4 bases to trimming and J lost 0 bases, with 11 bases between them. The CDR3 is 15 amino acids. CDR3 sequence: CASSYDGQSTDTQYF. CDR3 nucleotides: TGTGCCAGCAGCTACGATGGACAAAGCACAGATACGCAGTATTTT.

V usage is TRBV12-3 or TRBV12-4 and J usage is TRBJ1-2; D is uncertain. The ends were cut back, 7 bases at V and 0 bases at J, with 18 bases in the middle. CDR3 length equals 16 residues. This chain's CDR3 is CASTLLTRSPNYGYTF. In DNA form, the CDR3 reads TGTGCCAGCACCCTCCTGACACGATCCCCTAACTATGGCTACACCTTC.

The DNA of the CDR3 is TGTGCCAGCAGCCGACAGGGAGGCGAAAAACTGTTTTTT. Translated, it gives CASSRQGGEKLFF. The V call is TRBV6-1, the J call TRBJ1-4, with 7 bases lining up with TRBD1. This CDR3 is built from 13 residues. Unmatched junction bases numbered 6, after V lost 6 bases and J lost 8 bases. Germline loops: CDR1 MNHNS, CDR2 SASEGT.

The rearrangement uses TRBV11-2 and TRBJ1-2, with 10 bases identical to TRBD1. Trimming took 1 base from V and 5 from J; bases not matched to a gene: 7. Germline CDR1 SGHAT, CDR2 FQNNGV. The CDR3 extends over 16 amino acids. For the CDR3, the DNA is TGTGCCAGCAGCTTAGTTGGGACAGGGGCAAGTTATGGCTACACCTTC. Translating gives CASSLVGTGASYGYTF.

This clonotype was observed a few times. The CDR3 sequence is CASSIRGGYGYTF. The DNA for the CDR3 is TGTGCCAGTAGTATTAGGGGCGGCTATGGCTACACCTTC. V and J are TRBV19 and TRBJ1-2, with a possible D match to TRBD1 (5 bases). Germline V CDR1 and CDR2: LNHDA, SQIVND (reference sequence). V was trimmed by 3 bases and J by 4 bases, leaving 9 bases between them. This CDR3 is 13 amino acids long.

The chain is built from TRBV20-1 and TRBJ2-3; TRBD2 is a possible D gene (5 bases). The V and J ends lost 8 bases and 0 bases respectively, with 15 bases between them. CDR1 DFQATT and CDR2 SNEGSKA come from the germline V gene (reference sequence). CDR3 length: 14 amino acids. DNA of the CDR3: TGCAGTCCCAGAAAAGCGGAGAGCACAGATACGCAGTATTTT. Translated, it gives CSPRKAESTDTQYF.

The rearrangement uses TRBV6-1 and TRBJ2-6, with 8 bases aligning to TRBD1. CDR1 MNHNS and CDR2 SASEGT come from the germline V gene. The CDR3 is 18 amino acids. V dropped 6 bases and J dropped 1; count of bases not matched to a gene: 11. For the CDR3, the DNA is TGTGCCAGCAGGGGGGCCGGACAGGGTAAATCTGGGGCCAACGTCCTGACTTTC. It specifies CASRGAGQGKSGANVLTF.

The chain links TRBV6-1 to TRBJ1-3; D is undetermined. CDR3 length: 14 residues. CDR1 is MNHNS, CDR2 SASEGT, per germline. V shed 9 bases and J shed 2 bases, with 14 bases lying between them. The CDR3 spells CASTGVTAGNTIYF. The CDR3 nucleotides read TGTGCCAGTACCGGAGTAACTGCTGGAAACACCATATATTTT.

This clonotype showed up just a few times. The V call is TRBV25-1, the J call TRBJ2-2, with unresolved D. CDR1 is MGHDK, CDR2 SYGVNS, per germline. The CDR3 length is 15 residues. V was pared by 4 bases and J by 2 bases, with 11 bases between. The CDR3 is CASSARAGNTGELFF. The CDR3 nucleotides read TGTGCCAGCAGTGCCCGTGCAGGAAACACCGGGGAGCTGTTTTTT.

The CDR3 nucleotides read TGCAGTGCTAGAGGCGACAGGGCGAACTACGAGCAGTACTTC. Protein product: CSARGDRANYEQYF. The V call is TRBV20-1, the J call TRBJ2-7, with TRBD1 matching over 7 bases. V dropped 1 base and J dropped 3; count of bases not matched to a gene: 6. The CDR3 spans 14 residues. CDR1 and CDR2 (germline): DFQATT, SNEGSKA (reference sequence).

The chain links TRBV20-1 to TRBJ2-1, with TRBD2 identical over 16 bases. This CDR3 comprises 14 residues. V gave up 5 bases and J gave up 10 bases; unmatched junction bases: 5. Per the germline V gene, CDR1 is DFQATT and CDR2 is SNEGSKA (reference sequence). The CDR3 sequence: CSAGTSGRAREQFF. The CDR3 nucleotides are TGCAGTGCTGGGACTAGCGGGAGGGCCCGGGAGCAGTTCTTC.

V is TRBV6-1 and J is TRBJ1-3, with 9 nucleotides matching TRBD1. The CDR3 contains 15 residues. V dropped 6 bases and J dropped 4; count of bases not matched to a gene: 7. The germline V gene has CDR1 MNHNS and CDR2 SASEGT. The CDR3 protein is CASRIGQGNGNTIYF. In DNA, the CDR3 is TGTGCCAGCAGGATTGGACAGGGGAACGGAAACACCATATATTTT.

About this clonotype itself: An end of the junction does not agree with germline; a read error may underlie this. The rearrangement joins TRBV7-9 to TRBJ1-2; a weak D match, TRBD1 (5 bases). The length of the CDR3 is 11 residues. Germline-derived CDR1 and CDR2 are SEHNR and FQNEAQ (reference sequence). The CDR3 loop reads CASSLAGAAEF. DNA of the CDR3: TGTGCCAGCAGCTTAGCTGGGGCCGCCGAGTTC.